The 13 T cell receptor beta chains presented below share a single source sample, sequenced in a study of cytomegalovirus exposure and HLA in healthy donors (dated by TCRdb to between 2016 and 2019). Library preparation was by the immunoSEQ multiplex PCR assay. In its TCRdb copy, this immuneACCESS table keeps in-frame sequences only and misses some clones. Where compared with another copy, unresolved V genes explain less than half of these, and the others have no known cause. The sample table records roughly 120,000 clones; 85% to 90% of these occur just once. The ten largest make up 3% to 3.5% of the sample. Sequencing was done on a sample of PBMCs. The receptors stem from a man aged 25 to 40 in good health and CMV-seronegative.

About this clone: Other DNA sequences of this sample code for an identical CDR3. The gene calls are TRBV18 and TRBJ1-5, with TRBD1 identical over 8 bases. Germline V CDR1 and CDR2: KGHSH, LQKENI. The CDR3 length is 14 residues. J gave up 7 bases and V 3 bases, and 5 bases lay outside the gene matches. CDR3 coding DNA: TGTGCCAGCTCACCCGACAGGGGTAGACAGCCCCAGCATTTT. Its protein is CASSPDRGRQPQHF.

The rearrangement joins TRBV28 to TRBJ2-7; tentative D call: TRBD2 (5 bases). The CDR3 is 15 amino acids. V lost 5 bases, J lost 3 bases, and 17 bases lay in between. The germline CDR1 and CDR2 sequences are MDHEN and SYDVKM. The CDR3 DNA follows: TGTGCCAGCAGTCTCCTCCAAAACGGGGACTACGAGCAGTACTTC. Protein product: CASSLLQNGDYEQYF.

The chain has TRBV28 and TRBJ2-7, with TRBD2 matching 8 bases. CDR3 length equals 16 residues. V was pared by 6 bases and J by 0 bases, with 10 bases of the junction left unmatched. The germline V gene has CDR1 MDHEN and CDR2 SYDVKM. The CDR3: CASSPYAGGASYEQYF. The CDR3 nucleotides are TGTGCCAGCAGCCCTTACGCGGGGGGCGCCTCCTACGAGCAGTACTTC.

The gene calls are TRBV7-8 and TRBJ1-5; 9 positions agree with TRBD1. The germline V gene has CDR1 SGHVS and CDR2 FQNEAQ. Losses at the gene ends were 4 bases for V and 9 bases for J; bases not matched to a gene: 28. This CDR3 has 21 amino acids. CDR3 DNA sequence: TGTGCCAGCAGCTCCCCCCGCTCAAGTTATAACAGGGGGCGCTCCCCTGGGCCCCAGCATTTT. As protein: CASSSPRSSYNRGRSPGPQHF.

This chain uses TRBV6-5 with TRBJ2-1; D might be TRBD2 (6 bases). This CDR3 region has 14 residues. The V end lost 6 bases, the J end lost 3 bases, and 12 bases lay between the germline ends. Germline V CDR1 and CDR2: MNHEY, SVGAGI. The CDR3 DNA is TGTGCCAGCAGCTTTTGGGGACTCTACAATGAGCAGTTCTTC. Its protein product is CASSFWGLYNEQFF.

A few counts support this clone. V and J are TRBV6-5 and TRBJ1-6; the D gene is possibly TRBD1 (5 bases). CDR1 is MNHEY, CDR2 SVGAGI, per germline. CDR3 length: 14 residues. V shed 6 bases and J shed 10 bases, with 16 bases lying between them. CDR3 DNA sequence: TGTGCCAGCAGAAAGGGCCCTAGGGGCTCACCCCTCCACTTT. Amino acids: CASRKGPRGSPLHF.

The V call is TRBV6-4, the J call TRBJ1-2; 8 positions match TRBD1. The CDR3 covers 13 residues. The germline CDR1 and CDR2 sequences are MRHNA and SNTAGT. V shed 6 bases and J 6 bases; nucleotides not matched to a gene: 6. The CDR3 DNA follows: TGTGCCAGCAGGCCCGACAGGGGAGATGGCTACACCTTC. Its translation is CASRPDRGDGYTF.

The chain employs TRBV7-9 and TRBJ1-6, with D tentatively TRBD1 (5 bases). The V gene's germline CDR1 is SEHNR and CDR2 FQNEAQ (reference sequence). The CDR3 has 16 amino acids. Trimming took 5 bases from V and 9 from J, leaving 20 bases between them. CDR3 nucleotide sequence: TGTGCCAGCAGCCCTAACGGGGTAGTGGGGGGTTCACCCCTCCACTTT. This codes for CASSPNGVVGGSPLHF. Together with reference TRBV7-9 and TRBJ1-6, the CDR3 gives the full variable domain: DTGVSQNPRHKITKRGQNVTFRCDPISEHNRLYWYRQTLGQGPEFLTYFQNEAQLEKSRLLSDRFSAERPKGSFSTLEIQRTEQGDSAMYLCASSPNGVVGGSPLHFGNGTRLTVT.

V is TRBV7-3 and J is TRBJ2-3; D might be TRBD2 (6 bases). CDR3 length: 17 residues. Germline lookup yields CDR1 SGHTA and CDR2 FQGTGA. The V gene lost 0 bases and the J gene lost 2 bases, with 15 bases spanning the gap. As DNA, the CDR3 is TGTGCCAGCAGCTTAACCCCCGGGACTGCTCTCACAGATACGCAGTATTTT. Amino acid sequence: CASSLTPGTALTDTQYF. Filled out from reference TRBV7-3 and TRBJ2-3, the complete variable domain reads GAGVSQTPSNKVTEKGKYVELRCDPISGHTALYWYRQSLGQGPEFLIYFQGTGAADDSGLPNDRFFAVRPEGSVSTLKIQRTERGDSAVYLCASSLTPGTALTDTQYFGPGTRLTVL.

This clone was observed a handful of times. V and J are TRBV4-3 and TRBJ1-6; D is perhaps TRBD1 (5 bases). This CDR3 region has 16 residues. V was pared by 4 bases and J by 9 bases, with 19 bases between. CDR1 is LGHNA, CDR2 YSLEER, per germline. The CDR3 protein is CASSPGFGGSISPLHF. CDR3 in DNA: TGCGCCAGCAGCCCAGGGTTCGGGGGGTCCATTTCACCCCTCCACTTT.

This clone was counted a single time. The J gene is TRBJ1-5, the V gene TRBV11-2; D unclear. Per the germline V gene, CDR1 is SGHAT and CDR2 is FQNNGV. Trimming removed 1 base at V and 5 bases at J, with 6 bases between. The length of the CDR3 is 13 residues. This chain's CDR3 is CASSLVSDQPQHF. The CDR3 DNA sequence: TGTGCCAGCAGCTTAGTTTCGGATCAGCCCCAGCATTTT.

The V call is TRBV27, the J call TRBJ2-7, with 7 positions matching TRBD1. This CDR3 is 15 amino acids long. V dropped 6 bases and J dropped 5; count of bases not matched to a gene: 13. Germline V gene lookup returns CDR1 MNHEY and CDR2 SMNVEV (reference sequence). CDR3 DNA sequence: TGTGCCAGCAGAGCGAACTACAGGGGAAAGAACGAGCAGTACTTC. Encoded protein: CASRANYRGKNEQYF.

This clone was counted many times. The J gene is TRBJ2-2, the V gene TRBV29-1; unclear D gene. Germline CDR1 reads SQVTM; CDR2 reads ANQGSEA. The CDR3 totals 15 residues. V was trimmed by 6 bases and J by 2 bases, leaving 16 bases between them. CDR3 coding DNA: TGCAGCGTGACTCTATCGGGTGACAACACCGGGGAGCTGTTTTTT. Amino acids: CSVTLSGDNTGELFF.